Detailed here is one TCR beta chain. The sample comes from a study of PD-1 blockade in classical Hodgkin lymphoma. Per the germline V gene, CDR1 is LNHNV and CDR2 is YYDKDF (reference sequence). This CDR3 contains 14 residues. V lost 3 bases and J lost 6; bases outside the gene matches: 5. The assay was immunoSEQ multiplex PCR, and TCRdb's table has in-frame clones only and misses some. The sample has about 10,000 clones, roughly 76% seen once. No patient escaped relapse after autologous stem cell transplantation, and brentuximab vedotin exposure varied. The J gene is TRBJ2-1, the V gene TRBV15; 7 nucleotides match TRBD2. This clonotype originated in a human donor with classical Hodgkin lymphoma. Material: peripheral blood mononuclear cells (PBMCs), obtained at baseline. This CDR3 reads CATSSGRAPNEQFF. The CDR3 nucleotides read TGTGCCACCAGCAGTGGGAGGGCGCCCAATGAGCAGTTCTTC.